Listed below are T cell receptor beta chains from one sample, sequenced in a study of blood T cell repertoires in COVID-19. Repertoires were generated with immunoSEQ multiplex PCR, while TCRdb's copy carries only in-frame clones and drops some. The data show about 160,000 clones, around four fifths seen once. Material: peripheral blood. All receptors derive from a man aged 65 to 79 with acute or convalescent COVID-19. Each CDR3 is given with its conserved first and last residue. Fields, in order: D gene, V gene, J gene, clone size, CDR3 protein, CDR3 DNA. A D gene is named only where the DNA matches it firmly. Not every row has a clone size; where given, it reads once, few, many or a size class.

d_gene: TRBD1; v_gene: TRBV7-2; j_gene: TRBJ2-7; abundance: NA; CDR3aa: CASSLQGATYEQYF; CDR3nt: TGTGCCAGCAGCTTGCAGGGGGCCACCTACGAGCAGTACTTC
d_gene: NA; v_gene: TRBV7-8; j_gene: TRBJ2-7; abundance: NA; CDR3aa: CASSLGQLDYEQYF; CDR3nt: TGTGCCAGCAGCTTAGGACAGTTAGACTACGAGCAGTACTTC
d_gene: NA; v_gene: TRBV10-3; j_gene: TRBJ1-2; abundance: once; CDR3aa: CAISRQDVHGYTF; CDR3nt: TGTGCCATCAGTAGGCAGGATGTTCATGGCTACACCTTC
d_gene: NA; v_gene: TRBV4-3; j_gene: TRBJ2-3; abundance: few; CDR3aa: CASSSSGGGDTDTQYF; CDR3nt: TGCGCCAGTAGCAGCTCGGGGGGCGGGGACACAGATACGCAGTATTTT
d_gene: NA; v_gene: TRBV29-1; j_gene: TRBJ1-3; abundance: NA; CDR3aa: CSVSPGVADSGNTIYF; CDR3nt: TGCAGCGTCTCGCCGGGGGTAGCTGACTCTGGAAACACCATATATTTT
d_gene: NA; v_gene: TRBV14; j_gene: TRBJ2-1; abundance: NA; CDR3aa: CASSQGHGLADGNEQFF; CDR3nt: TGTGCCAGCAGCCAAGGCCACGGGCTAGCTGACGGCAATGAGCAGTTCTTC
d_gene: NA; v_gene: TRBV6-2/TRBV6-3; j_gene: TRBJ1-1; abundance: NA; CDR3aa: CASSYSSDYFEAFF; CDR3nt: TGTGCCAGCAGTTACTCATCAGACTACTTTGAAGCTTTCTTT
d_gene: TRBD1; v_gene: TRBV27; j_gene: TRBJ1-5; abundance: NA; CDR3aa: CASSSLDRGNQPQHF; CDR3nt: TGTGCCAGCAGTTCCCTCGACAGGGGCAATCAGCCCCAGCATTTT
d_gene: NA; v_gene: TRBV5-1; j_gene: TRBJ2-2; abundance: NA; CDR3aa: CASSLVRTNTGELFF; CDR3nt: TGCGCCAGCAGCTTGGTCAGGACGAACACCGGGGAGCTGTTTTTT
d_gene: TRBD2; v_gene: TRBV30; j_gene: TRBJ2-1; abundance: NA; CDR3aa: CAWSRLAGEQFF; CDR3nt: TGTGCCTGGAGTAGGCTAGCGGGAGAGCAGTTCTTC